A selection of T cell receptor beta chains follows, all from one sample in a study of blood T cells in healthy people across ages. In TCRdb, the 5' RACE reads were re-called with MiXCR into one record per CDR3 protein. The table has some 900,000 distinct CDR3 sequences, 40% to 60% seen once; the top ten hold around an eighth. The sequencing input was blood. These receptors were taken from a man aged 25 to 40 in good health. CDR3s include the opening cysteine and the closing phenylalanine or tryptophan. Fields, in order: V gene, D gene, J gene, CDR3 DNA, CDR3 protein. A D gene is named only where the DNA matches it firmly.

v_gene: TRBV4-2
d_gene: NA
j_gene: TRBJ2-1
CDR3nt: TGTGCCAGCAGCCAAGACGATCGACACGGCTACAATGAGCAGTTCTTC
CDR3aa: CASSQDDRHGYNEQFF

v_gene: TRBV9
d_gene: NA
j_gene: TRBJ1-2
CDR3nt: TGTGCCAGCAGCTCCCGGGGAGGCGGCTACACCTTC
CDR3aa: CASSSRGGGYTF

v_gene: TRBV29-1
d_gene: NA
j_gene: TRBJ1-2
CDR3nt: TGCAGCGTGGACCGAAATAACTATGGCTACACCTTC
CDR3aa: CSVDRNNYGYTF

v_gene: TRBV14
d_gene: NA
j_gene: TRBJ1-5
CDR3nt: TGTGCCAGCAGCCCAGCCACGGCGTATCAGCCCCAGCATTTT
CDR3aa: CASSPATAYQPQHF

v_gene: TRBV5-5
d_gene: NA
j_gene: TRBJ1-2
CDR3nt: TGTGCCAGCAGCTCGTCTTCCACAAACTATGGCTGCACCTTC
CDR3aa: CASSSSSTNYGCTF

v_gene: TRBV20-1
d_gene: NA
j_gene: TRBJ1-5
CDR3nt: TGCAGTGCTACCAACCCCAACTATAGCAATCAGCCCCAGCATTTT
CDR3aa: CSATNPNYSNQPQHF

v_gene: TRBV5-4
d_gene: NA
j_gene: TRBJ1-2
CDR3nt: TGTGCCAGCAGCTACCCCATGCGGGACTATGGCTACACCTTC
CDR3aa: CASSYPMRDYGYTF

v_gene: TRBV4-3
d_gene: TRBD2
j_gene: TRBJ2-3
CDR3nt: TGCGCCAGCAGCCGGGGCTTCGGACTAGCGGGGGGAACGACAGATACGCAGTATTTT
CDR3aa: CASSRGFGLAGGTTDTQYF

v_gene: TRBV7-2
d_gene: TRBD1
j_gene: TRBJ1-5
CDR3nt: TGTGCCAGCAGCGGGGGACAGGGCCCCAATCAGCCCCAGCATTTT
CDR3aa: CASSGGQGPNQPQHF

v_gene: TRBV28
d_gene: TRBD1
j_gene: TRBJ1-5
CDR3nt: TGTGCCAGCAGCCCTGGGACAGGGGGTTTTCAGCCCCAGCATTTT
CDR3aa: CASSPGTGGFQPQHF

v_gene: TRBV20-1
d_gene: NA
j_gene: TRBJ2-5
CDR3nt: TGCAGTGCTAGCCGGGTTGCAGGGCAAGAGACCCAGTACTTC
CDR3aa: CSASRVAGQETQYF